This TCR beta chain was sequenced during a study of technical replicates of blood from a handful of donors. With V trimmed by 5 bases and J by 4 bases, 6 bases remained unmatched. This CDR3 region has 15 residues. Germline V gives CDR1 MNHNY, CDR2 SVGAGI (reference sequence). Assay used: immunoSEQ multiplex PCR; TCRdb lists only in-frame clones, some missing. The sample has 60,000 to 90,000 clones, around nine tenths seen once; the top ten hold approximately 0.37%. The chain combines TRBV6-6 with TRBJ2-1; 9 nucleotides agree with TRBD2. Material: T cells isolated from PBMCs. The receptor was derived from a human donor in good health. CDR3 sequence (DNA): TGTGCCAGCAGTCAAGCGGGAGGCTCATACAATGAGCAGTTCTTC. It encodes CASSQAGGSYNEQFF.